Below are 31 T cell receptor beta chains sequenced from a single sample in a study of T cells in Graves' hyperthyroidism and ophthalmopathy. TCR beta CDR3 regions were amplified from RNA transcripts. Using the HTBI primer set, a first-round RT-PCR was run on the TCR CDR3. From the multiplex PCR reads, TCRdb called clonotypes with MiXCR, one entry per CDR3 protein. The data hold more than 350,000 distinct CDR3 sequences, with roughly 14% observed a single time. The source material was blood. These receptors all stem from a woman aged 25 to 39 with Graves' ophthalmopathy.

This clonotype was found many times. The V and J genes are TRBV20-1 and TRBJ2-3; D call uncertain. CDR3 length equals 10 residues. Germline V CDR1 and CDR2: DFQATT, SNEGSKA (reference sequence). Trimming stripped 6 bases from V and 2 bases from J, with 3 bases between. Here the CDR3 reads CSAPTDTQYF. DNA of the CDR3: TGCAGTGCCCCCACAGATACGCAGTATTTT.

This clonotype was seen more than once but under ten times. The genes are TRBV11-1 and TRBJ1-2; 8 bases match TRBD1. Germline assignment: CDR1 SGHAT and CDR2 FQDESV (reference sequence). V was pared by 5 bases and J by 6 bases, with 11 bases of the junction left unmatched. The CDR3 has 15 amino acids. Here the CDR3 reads CASSRNGQGGDGYTF. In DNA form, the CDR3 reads TGTGCCAGCAGCCGGAACGGACAGGGCGGGGATGGCTACACCTTC.

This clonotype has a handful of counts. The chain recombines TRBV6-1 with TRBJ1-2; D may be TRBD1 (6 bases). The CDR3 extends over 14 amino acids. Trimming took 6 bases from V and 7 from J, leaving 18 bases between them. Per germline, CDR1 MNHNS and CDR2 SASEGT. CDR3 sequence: CASSFRGGFSGYTF. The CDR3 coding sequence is TGTGCCAGCAGCTTCAGGGGAGGGTTCAGTGGCTACACCTTC.

The DNA of the CDR3 is TGTGCCAGCAGCTTGGGGGGGGTCACCCCCTCGGGTTATGGCTACACCTTC. Protein: CASSLGGVTPSGYGYTF. The chain recombines TRBV5-4 with TRBJ1-2, with D perhaps matching TRBD1 (5 bases). The V gene's germline CDR1 is SGHNT and CDR2 YYREEE (reference sequence). V lost 0 bases to trimming and J lost 5 bases, with 20 bases between them. The CDR3 spans 17 residues.

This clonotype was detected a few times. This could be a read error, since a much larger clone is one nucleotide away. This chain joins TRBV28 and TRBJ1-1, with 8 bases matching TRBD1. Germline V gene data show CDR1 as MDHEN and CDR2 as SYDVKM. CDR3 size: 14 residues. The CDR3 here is CANSWTGRDTEAFF. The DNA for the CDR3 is TGTGCCAACAGTTGGACAGGGAGGGACACTGAAGCTTTCTTT. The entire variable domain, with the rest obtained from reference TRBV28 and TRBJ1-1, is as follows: DVKVTQSSRYLVKRTGEKVFLECVQDMDHENMFWYRQDPGLGLRLIYFSYDVKMKEKGDIPEGYSVSREKKERFSLILESASTNQTSMYLCANSWTGRDTEAFFGQGTRLTVV.

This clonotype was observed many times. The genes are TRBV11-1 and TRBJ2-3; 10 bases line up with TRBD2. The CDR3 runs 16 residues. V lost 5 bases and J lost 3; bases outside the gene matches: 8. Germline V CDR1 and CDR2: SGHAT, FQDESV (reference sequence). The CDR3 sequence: CASSGIAGGETDTQYF. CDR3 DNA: TGTGCCAGCAGCGGTATAGCGGGGGGCGAGACAGATACGCAGTATTTT.

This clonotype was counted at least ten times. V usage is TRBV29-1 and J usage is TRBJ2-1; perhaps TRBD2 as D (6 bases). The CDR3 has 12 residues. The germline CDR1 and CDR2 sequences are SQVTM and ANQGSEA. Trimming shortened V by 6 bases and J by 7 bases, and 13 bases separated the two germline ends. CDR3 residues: CSVYREPNEQFF. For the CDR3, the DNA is TGCAGCGTGTACCGGGAGCCTAATGAGCAGTTCTTC.

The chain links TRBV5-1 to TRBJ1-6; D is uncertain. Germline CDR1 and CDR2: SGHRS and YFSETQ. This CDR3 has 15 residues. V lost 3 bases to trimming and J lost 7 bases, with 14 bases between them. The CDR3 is CASSWVGGENSPLHF. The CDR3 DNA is TGCGCCAGCAGCTGGGTGGGTGGCGAGAATTCACCCCTCCACTTT.

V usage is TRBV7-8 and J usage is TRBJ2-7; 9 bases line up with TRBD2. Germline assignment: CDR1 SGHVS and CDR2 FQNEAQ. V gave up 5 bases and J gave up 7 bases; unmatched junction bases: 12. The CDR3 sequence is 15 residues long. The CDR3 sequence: CASSRRGGEGREQYF. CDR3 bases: TGTGCCAGCAGCCGGCGGGGGGGCGAAGGACGTGAGCAGTACTTC.

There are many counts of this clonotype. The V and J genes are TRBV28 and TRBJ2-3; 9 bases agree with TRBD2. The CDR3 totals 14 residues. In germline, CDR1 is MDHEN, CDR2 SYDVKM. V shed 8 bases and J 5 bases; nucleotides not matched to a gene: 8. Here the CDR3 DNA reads TGTGCCAGCGGTGCTAGCGGGGTTTTAGATACGCAGTATTTT. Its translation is CASGASGVLDTQYF.

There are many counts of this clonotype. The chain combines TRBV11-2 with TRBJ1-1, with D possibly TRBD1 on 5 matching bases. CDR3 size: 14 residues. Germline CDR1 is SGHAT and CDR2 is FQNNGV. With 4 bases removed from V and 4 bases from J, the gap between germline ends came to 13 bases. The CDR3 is CASSSGTYRTEAFF. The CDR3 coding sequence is TGTGCCAGCAGCTCAGGGACTTATCGCACTGAAGCTTTCTTT.

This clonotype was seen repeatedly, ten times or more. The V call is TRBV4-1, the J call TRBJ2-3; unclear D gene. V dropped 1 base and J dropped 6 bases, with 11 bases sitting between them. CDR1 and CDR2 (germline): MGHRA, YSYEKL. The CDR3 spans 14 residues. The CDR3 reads CASSQVGMGDTQYF. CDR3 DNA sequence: TGCGCCAGCAGCCAAGTGGGTATGGGTGATACGCAGTATTTT.

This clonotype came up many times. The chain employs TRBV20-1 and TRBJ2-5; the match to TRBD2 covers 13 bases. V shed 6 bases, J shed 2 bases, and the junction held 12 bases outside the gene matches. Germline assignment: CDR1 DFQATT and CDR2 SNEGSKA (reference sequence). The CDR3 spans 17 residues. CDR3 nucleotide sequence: TGCAGTGCGGAGCCACTGGGACTAGCGGGGCGTCAAGAGACCCAGTACTTC. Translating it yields CSAEPLGLAGRQETQYF.

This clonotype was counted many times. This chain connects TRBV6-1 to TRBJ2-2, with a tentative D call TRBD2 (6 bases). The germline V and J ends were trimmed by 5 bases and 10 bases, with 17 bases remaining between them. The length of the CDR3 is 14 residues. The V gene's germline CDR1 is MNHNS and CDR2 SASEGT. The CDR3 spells CASSIHGTLEELFF. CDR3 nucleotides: TGTGCCAGCAGTATACACGGGACTCTGGAGGAGCTGTTTTTT.

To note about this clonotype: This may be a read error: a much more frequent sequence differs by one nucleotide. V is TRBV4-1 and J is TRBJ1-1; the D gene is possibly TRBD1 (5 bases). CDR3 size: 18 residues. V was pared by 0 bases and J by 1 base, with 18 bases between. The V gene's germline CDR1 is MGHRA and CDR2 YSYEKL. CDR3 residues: CASSQDQGAGLRNTEAFF. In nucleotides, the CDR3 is TGCGCCAGCAGCCAAGACCAAGGTGCGGGACTCAGGAACACTGAAGCTTTCTTT.

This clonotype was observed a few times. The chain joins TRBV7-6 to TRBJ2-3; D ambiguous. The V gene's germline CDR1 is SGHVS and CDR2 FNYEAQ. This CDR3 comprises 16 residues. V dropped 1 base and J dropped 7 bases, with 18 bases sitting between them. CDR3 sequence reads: CASSLDFYNGRNTQYF. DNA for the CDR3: TGTGCCAGCAGCTTAGACTTTTACAATGGTAGAAATACGCAGTATTTT.

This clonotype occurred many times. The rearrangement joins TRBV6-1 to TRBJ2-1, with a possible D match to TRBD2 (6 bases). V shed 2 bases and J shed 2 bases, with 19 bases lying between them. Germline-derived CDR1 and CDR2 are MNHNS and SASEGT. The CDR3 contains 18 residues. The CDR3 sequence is CASSELGGGVPPYNEQFF. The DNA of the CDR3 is TGTGCCAGCAGTGAACTAGGAGGAGGGGTTCCCCCCTACAATGAGCAGTTCTTC.

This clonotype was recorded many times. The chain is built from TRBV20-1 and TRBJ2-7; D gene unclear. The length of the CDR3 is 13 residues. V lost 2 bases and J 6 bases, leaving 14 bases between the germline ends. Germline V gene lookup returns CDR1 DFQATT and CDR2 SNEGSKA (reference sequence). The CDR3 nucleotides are TGCAGTGCTAGAATTCGCGTCGTTGGCGAGCAGTACTTC. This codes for CSARIRVVGEQYF.

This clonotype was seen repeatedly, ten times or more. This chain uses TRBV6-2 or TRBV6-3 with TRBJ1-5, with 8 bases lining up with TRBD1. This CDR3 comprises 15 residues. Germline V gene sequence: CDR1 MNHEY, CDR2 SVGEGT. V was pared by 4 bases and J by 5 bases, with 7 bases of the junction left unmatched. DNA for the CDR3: TGTGCCAGCAGTTCCAGGACAGGGTCGTATCAGCCCCAGCATTTT. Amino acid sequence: CASSSRTGSYQPQHF.

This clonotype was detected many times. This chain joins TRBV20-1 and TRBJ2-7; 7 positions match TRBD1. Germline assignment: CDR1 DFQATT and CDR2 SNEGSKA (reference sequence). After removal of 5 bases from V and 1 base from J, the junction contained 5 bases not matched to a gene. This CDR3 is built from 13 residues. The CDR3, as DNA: TGCAGTGCTTCACCGGGACAGTCCTACGAGCAGTACTTC. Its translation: CSASPGQSYEQYF.

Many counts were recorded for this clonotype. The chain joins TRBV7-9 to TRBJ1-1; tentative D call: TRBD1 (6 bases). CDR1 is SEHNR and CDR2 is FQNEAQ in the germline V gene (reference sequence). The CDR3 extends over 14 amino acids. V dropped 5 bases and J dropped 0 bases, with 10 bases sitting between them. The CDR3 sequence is CASSRKGVNTEAFF. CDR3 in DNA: TGTGCCAGCAGCCGGAAGGGGGTGAACACTGAAGCTTTCTTT.

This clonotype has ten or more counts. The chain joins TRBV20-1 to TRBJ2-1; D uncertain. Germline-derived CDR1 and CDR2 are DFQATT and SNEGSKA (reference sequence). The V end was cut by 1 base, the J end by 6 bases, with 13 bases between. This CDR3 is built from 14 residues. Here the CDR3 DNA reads TGCAGTGCTAGAGCCCCGACACGGGCCAATGAGCAGTTCTTC. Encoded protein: CSARAPTRANEQFF.

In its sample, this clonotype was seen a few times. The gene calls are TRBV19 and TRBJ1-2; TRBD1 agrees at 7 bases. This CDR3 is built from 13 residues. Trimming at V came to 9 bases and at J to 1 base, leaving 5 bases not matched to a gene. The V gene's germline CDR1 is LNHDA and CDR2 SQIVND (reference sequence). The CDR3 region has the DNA TGTGCCAGCGCAACAGGGGTTAACTATGGCTACACCTTC. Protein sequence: CASATGVNYGYTF.

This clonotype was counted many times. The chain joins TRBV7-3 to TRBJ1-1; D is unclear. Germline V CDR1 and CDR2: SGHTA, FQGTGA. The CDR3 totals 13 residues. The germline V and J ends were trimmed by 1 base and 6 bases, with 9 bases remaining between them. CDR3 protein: CASSLIRQSEAFF. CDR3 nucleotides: TGTGCCAGCAGCTTAATACGGCAATCTGAAGCTTTCTTT.

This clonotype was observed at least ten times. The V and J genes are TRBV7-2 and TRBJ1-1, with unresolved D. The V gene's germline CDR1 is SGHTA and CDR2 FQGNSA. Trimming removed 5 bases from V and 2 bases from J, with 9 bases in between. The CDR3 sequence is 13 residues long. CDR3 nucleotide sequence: TGTGCCAGCAGCATAACAGTTAACACTGAAGCTTTCTTT. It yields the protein CASSITVNTEAFF.

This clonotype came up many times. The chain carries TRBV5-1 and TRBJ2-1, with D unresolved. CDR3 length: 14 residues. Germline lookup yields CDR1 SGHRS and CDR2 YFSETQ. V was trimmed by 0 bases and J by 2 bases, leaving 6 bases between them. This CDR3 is CASSLEQPYNEQFF. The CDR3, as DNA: TGCGCCAGCAGCTTGGAGCAGCCCTACAATGAGCAGTTCTTC.

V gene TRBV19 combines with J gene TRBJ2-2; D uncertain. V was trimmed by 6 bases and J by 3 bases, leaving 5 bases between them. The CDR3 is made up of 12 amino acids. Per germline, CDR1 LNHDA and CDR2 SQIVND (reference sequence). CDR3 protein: CASRRDTGELFF. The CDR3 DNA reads TGTGCCAGTAGGCGAGACACCGGGGAGCTGTTTTTT.

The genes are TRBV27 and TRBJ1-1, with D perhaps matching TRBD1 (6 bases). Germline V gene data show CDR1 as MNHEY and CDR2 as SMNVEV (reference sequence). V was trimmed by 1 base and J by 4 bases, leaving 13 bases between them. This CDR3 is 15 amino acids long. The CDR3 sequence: CASSLWGRGGTEAFF. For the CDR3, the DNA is TGTGCCAGCAGTTTATGGGGGAGGGGGGGCACTGAAGCTTTCTTT.

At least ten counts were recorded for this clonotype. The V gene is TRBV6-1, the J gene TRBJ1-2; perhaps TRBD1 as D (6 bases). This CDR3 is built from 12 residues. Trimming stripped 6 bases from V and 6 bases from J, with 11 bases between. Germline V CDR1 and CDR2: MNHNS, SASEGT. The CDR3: CASRPWDNGYTF. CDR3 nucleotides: TGTGCCAGCAGACCTTGGGACAATGGCTACACCTTC.

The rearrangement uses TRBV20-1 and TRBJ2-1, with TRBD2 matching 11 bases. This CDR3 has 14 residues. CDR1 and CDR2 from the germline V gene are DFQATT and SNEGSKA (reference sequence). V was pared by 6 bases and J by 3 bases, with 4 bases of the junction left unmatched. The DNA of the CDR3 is TGCAGTGCCCTCACTAGCGGGGGCTACAATGAGCAGTTCTTC. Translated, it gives CSALTSGGYNEQFF.

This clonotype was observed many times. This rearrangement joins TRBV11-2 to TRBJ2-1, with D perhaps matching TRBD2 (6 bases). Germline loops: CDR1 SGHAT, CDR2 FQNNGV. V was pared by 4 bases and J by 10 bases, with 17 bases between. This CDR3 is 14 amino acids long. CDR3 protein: CASSSRGGGSEQFF. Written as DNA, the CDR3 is TGTGCCAGCAGCTCTAGGGGTGGGGGGTCGGAGCAGTTCTTC. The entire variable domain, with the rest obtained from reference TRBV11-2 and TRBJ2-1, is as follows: EAGVAQSPRYKIIEKRQSVAFWCNPISGHATLYWYQQILGQGPKLLIQFQNNGVVDDSQLPKDRFSAERLKGVDSTLKIQPAKLEDSAVYLCASSSRGGGSEQFFGPGTRLTVL.